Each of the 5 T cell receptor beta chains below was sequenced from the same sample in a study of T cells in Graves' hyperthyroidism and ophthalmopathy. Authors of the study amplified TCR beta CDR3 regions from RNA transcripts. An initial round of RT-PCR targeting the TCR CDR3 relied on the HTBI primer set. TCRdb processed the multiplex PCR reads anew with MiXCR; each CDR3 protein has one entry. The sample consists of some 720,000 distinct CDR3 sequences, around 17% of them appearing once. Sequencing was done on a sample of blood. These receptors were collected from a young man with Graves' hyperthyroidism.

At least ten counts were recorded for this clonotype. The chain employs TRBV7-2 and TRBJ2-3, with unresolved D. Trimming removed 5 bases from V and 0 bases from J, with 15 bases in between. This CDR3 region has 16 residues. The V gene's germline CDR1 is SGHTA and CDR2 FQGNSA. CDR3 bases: TGTGCCAGCAGCGCGCGAGTACTGCAAAGCACAGATACGCAGTATTTT. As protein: CASSARVLQSTDTQYF.

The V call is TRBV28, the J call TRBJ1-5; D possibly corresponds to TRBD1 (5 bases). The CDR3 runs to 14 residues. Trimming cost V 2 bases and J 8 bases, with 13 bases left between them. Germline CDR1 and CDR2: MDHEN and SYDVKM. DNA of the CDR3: TGTGCCAGCAGTTTAAGCAGGGTGGGGGAGCCCCAGCATTTT. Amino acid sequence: CASSLSRVGEPQHF.

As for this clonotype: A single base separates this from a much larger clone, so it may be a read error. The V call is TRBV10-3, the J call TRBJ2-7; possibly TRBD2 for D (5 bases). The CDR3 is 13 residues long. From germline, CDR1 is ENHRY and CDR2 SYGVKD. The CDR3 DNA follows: TGTGCCATACGGACTCCGAGCTCCTACGGGCAGTACTTC. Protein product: CAIRTPSSYGQYF.

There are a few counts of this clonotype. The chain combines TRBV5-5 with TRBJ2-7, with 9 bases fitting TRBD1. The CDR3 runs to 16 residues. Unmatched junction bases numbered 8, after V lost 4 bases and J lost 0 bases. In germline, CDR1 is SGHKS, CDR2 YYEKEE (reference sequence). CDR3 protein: CASSPTGTGISYEQYF. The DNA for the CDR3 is TGTGCCAGCAGCCCAACCGGGACAGGGATCTCCTACGAGCAGTACTTC.

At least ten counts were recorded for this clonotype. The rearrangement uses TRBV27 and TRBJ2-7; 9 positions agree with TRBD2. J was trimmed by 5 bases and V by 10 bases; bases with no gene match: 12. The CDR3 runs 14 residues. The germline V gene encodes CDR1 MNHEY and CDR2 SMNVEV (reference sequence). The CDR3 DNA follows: TGTGCCATCGGAGTCGGGACTAGCTTTGACGAGCAGTACTTC. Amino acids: CAIGVGTSFDEQYF.